This is a list of T cell receptor beta chains from one sample in a study of blood T cell repertoires in COVID-19. Data came from immunoSEQ multiplex PCR; TCRdb stores just in-frame clones and leaves some out. Altogether just over 300,000 clones are present, around 89% being singletons, with the ten largest covering roughly 8.9%. The sequenced material came from PBMCs or T cells enriched from blood (not recorded which). The receptor set was obtained from a woman in her thirties or forties who had recovered from COVID-19. The conserved cysteine and the conserved F or W are not part of the CDR3 here. Each record gives: V gene, J gene, CDR3 protein.

>TRBV27|TRBJ2-3
ASSPPTSGGLTDTQY
>TRBV10-3|TRBJ2-5
AISDGPSGGSGETQY
>TRBV28|TRBJ1-1
ASSTEGEAF
>TRBV7-2|TRBJ2-3
ASSLESTSGGLTDTQY
>TRBV30|TRBJ1-2
AWSSGIYGYT
>TRBV10-2|TRBJ2-6
ASNGGAISGANVLT
>TRBV5-6|TRBJ2-4
ASSPHGTGAIHQNIQY
>TRBV6-5|TRBJ1-5
ASSSDSFNQPQH
>TRBV11-2|TRBJ2-7
ASSKLAVSYEQY
>TRBV19|TRBJ2-3
ASRRGGLSADTQY
>TRBV27|TRBJ1-1
ASTPFRGSEAF
>TRBV10-3|TRBJ2-3
AISESIPGGGDTQY
>TRBV6-5|TRBJ1-5
ASRVGTSDQPQH
>TRBV18|TRBJ1-3
ASSPEGRASGNTIY
>TRBV3-1/TRBV3-2|TRBJ2-7
ASSLREMSL
>TRBV27|TRBJ2-3
ASSLSGTGGPDTQY
>TRBV10-3|TRBJ1-1
AISDGQGAIEAF
>TRBV6-6|TRBJ1-3
ASSHVRDSAGNTIY
>TRBV7-8|TRBJ2-7
ASSAPRDRALDYEQY
>TRBV3-1/TRBV3-2|TRBJ1-1
ASSPQGLRTEAF
>TRBV9|TRBJ2-1
ASSPPGGVGEQF
>TRBV7-2|TRBJ2-7
ASSLGWDRGTEQY
>TRBV2|TRBJ2-3
ASSEILAGVKY
>TRBV9|TRBJ2-2
ASSTRTSATGELF
>TRBV5-1|TRBJ2-7
ASSLAGGPYEQY
>TRBV28|TRBJ1-2
ASMDRGWLDYGYT
>TRBV7-8|TRBJ1-1
ASSLVFNTEAF
>TRBV5-6|TRBJ2-7
ASSLSGGMAYEQY
>TRBV19|TRBJ2-7
ASSIDLQGSYEQY
>TRBV5-4|TRBJ2-5
ASSLTGTEETQY
>TRBV24-1|TRBJ1-2
ATSDPQGGYGYT
>TRBV11-1|TRBJ1-1
ASRFGRAGTEAF
>TRBV27|TRBJ1-6
ASSLSGGTSYNSPLH
>TRBV7-6|TRBJ2-2
ASSLVPRGTGELF
>TRBV4-2|TRBJ2-5
ASSQDRGAGAQETQY
>TRBV7-9|TRBJ2-3
ASSRTSGSGDTQY
>TRBV9|TRBJ2-7
ASSPHPVGTSGDKQY
>TRBV30|TRBJ1-5
AWSVVGVRGQPQH
>TRBV7-6|TRBJ2-7
ASSPGGGIASEQY
>TRBV7-2|TRBJ2-7
ASSLSGTRPSEQY
>TRBV7-2|TRBJ1-2
ASPGGGGNYGYT
>TRBV7-3|TRBJ2-6
ASSLDTNSGANVLT
>TRBV4-1|TRBJ2-7
ASSRGAGELYEQY
>TRBV18|TRBJ1-1
ASSLGGTETEAF
>TRBV6-5|TRBJ1-1
ASSPRQGADEAF
>TRBV9|TRBJ1-6
ASSPRGQGYNSPLH
>TRBV7-9|TRBJ2-7
ASSPPGAGLYEQY
>TRBV28|TRBJ2-1
ASSPPTSGANEQF
>TRBV5-1|TRBJ2-5
ASSRGLAGGLSQETQY
>TRBV29-1|TRBJ1-1
SVDKGANTEAF
>TRBV7-9|TRBJ2-6
ASSNTGAVSGANVLT
>TRBV19|TRBJ1-2
ASTRDRLLNYGYT
>TRBV11-1|TRBJ1-6
ASSPPPGTGHSPLH
>TRBV5-6|TRBJ2-7
ASSKADRAGYEQY
>TRBV5-6|TRBJ2-1
ASSLGQRYNEQF
>TRBV20-1|TRBJ1-1
SAQNTEAF
>TRBV20-1|TRBJ2-1
SASRQGGSYNEQF